Below are 21 T cell receptor beta chains sequenced from a single sample in a study of T cell responses to AZD1222 COVID-19 vaccine. Libraries were prepared by immunoSEQ multiplex PCR; TCRdb keeps only in-frame clonotypes and omits some of them. Here the sample spans 90,000 to 120,000 clones, around 92% being singletons. The source material was peripheral blood, sampled 28 days after the second AZD1222 dose. These TCRs come from an adult who received the AZD1222 COVID-19 vaccine.

The chain combines TRBV5-4 with TRBJ2-5, with no clear D. Per germline, CDR1 SGHNT and CDR2 YYREEE (reference sequence). The CDR3 runs 14 residues. The germline V and J ends were trimmed by 0 bases and 7 bases, with 13 bases remaining between them. DNA for the CDR3: TGTGCCAGCAGCTTGGCTCCCCAGAAGGGGACCCAGTACTTC. This translates into CASSLAPQKGTQYF.

The V and J genes are TRBV9 and TRBJ1-4, with 7 positions matching TRBD1. The CDR3 loop spans 17 amino acids. The V gene end was trimmed by 4 bases and the J gene end by 7 bases; junction bases not matched to a gene: 16. CDR1 and CDR2 (germline): SGDLS, YYNGEE. The CDR3, as DNA: TGTGCCAGCAGCCCAAGGATTGGAGGGGGCCGGGCTGAAAAACTGTTTTTT. This translates into CASSPRIGGGRAEKLFF.

The chain couples TRBV2 to TRBJ2-5, with a possible D match to TRBD2 (5 bases). Looked up from germline, CDR1 is SNHLY and CDR2 is FYNNEI. CDR3 length equals 12 residues. V lost 6 bases to trimming and J lost 7 bases, with 12 bases between them. In nucleotides, the CDR3 is TGTGCCAGCAGACCAGGACTGGCGACCCAGTACTTC. Translation gives CASRPGLATQYF.

The rearrangement uses TRBV18 and TRBJ2-7, with 8 bases fitting TRBD2. Per the germline V gene, CDR1 is KGHSH and CDR2 is LQKENI. The CDR3 is 14 residues long. The ends lost 3 bases at V and 2 bases at J; junction bases unmatched: 3. The CDR3, as DNA: TGTGCCAGCTCACCGAGCGGGAGCCCCTACGAGCAGTACTTC. It translates to CASSPSGSPYEQYF.

The V call is TRBV12-5, the J call TRBJ2-1; D is unclear. V was trimmed by 6 bases and J by 9 bases, leaving 9 bases between them. The CDR3 length is 11 residues. Germline assignment: CDR1 LGHNT and CDR2 FRNRAP. CDR3 bases: TGTGCTAGTGGGGTAGTCAGTGAGCAGTTCTTC. This codes for CASGVVSEQFF.

This clone has just one count. The gene calls are TRBV28 and TRBJ2-2; TRBD1 matches at 9 bases. V lost 7 bases, J lost 7 bases, and 10 bases stayed unmatched. This CDR3 region has 15 residues. CDR1 and CDR2 from the germline V gene are MDHEN and SYDVKM. The CDR3 protein is CASTKRQGGVGELFF. The DNA of the CDR3 is TGTGCCAGCACCAAAAGACAGGGGGGAGTCGGGGAGCTGTTTTTT.

The chain uses TRBV12-3 or TRBV12-4 and TRBJ1-4; D call uncertain. This CDR3 contains 11 residues. Trimming took off 3 bases at V and 8 bases at J, with 4 bases between the two ends. The CDR3 reads CASSFSEKLFF. CDR3 DNA sequence: TGTGCCAGCAGTTTCTCGGAAAAACTGTTTTTT.

The chain carries TRBV4-3 and TRBJ2-3, with a tentative D call TRBD2 (5 bases). The CDR3 runs to 14 residues. Germline assignment: CDR1 LGHNA and CDR2 YSLEER. Trimming shortened V by 4 bases and J by 6 bases, and 14 bases separated the two germline ends. The CDR3: CASSLGEGMDTQYF. The CDR3 DNA reads TGCGCCAGCAGCCTCGGCGAGGGCATGGATACGCAGTATTTT.

V is TRBV5-6 and J is TRBJ2-5, with 11 nucleotides matching TRBD2. This CDR3 comprises 18 residues. Unmatched junction bases numbered 14, after V lost 4 bases and J lost 3 bases. Germline values: CDR1 SGHDT, CDR2 YYEEEE. CDR3 sequence: CASSRLAGGRLVEETQYF. The CDR3 nucleotides read TGTGCCAGCAGCAGGCTAGCGGGAGGTCGTTTGGTTGAAGAGACCCAGTACTTC.

The chain joins TRBV4-1 to TRBJ2-3; TRBD2 matches at 13 bases. CDR3 size: 18 residues. CDR1 is MGHRA, CDR2 YSYEKL, per germline. J was trimmed by 1 base and V by 3 bases; bases with no gene match: 7. CDR3: CASSHRLAGGLGTDTQYF. The CDR3 bases are TGCGCCAGCAGCCACCGACTAGCGGGGGGTCTGGGCACAGATACGCAGTATTTT.

This clone showed up just once. The V call is TRBV24-1, the J call TRBJ2-1; 9 bases are a match to TRBD1. The CDR3 length is 17 residues. V was clipped by 3 bases and J by 8 bases; unmatched bases: 13. Germline V lookup: CDR1 KGHDR, CDR2 SFDVKD. CDR3 nucleotides: TGTGCCACCAGTGATCCATTAACCGGGACAGGGAAGGATGAGCAGTTCTTC. This codes for CATSDPLTGTGKDEQFF.

In this sample, this clone turned up once. V usage is TRBV7-6 and J usage is TRBJ2-7; 7 bases are a match to TRBD1. CDR3 size: 14 residues. V dropped 1 base and J dropped 3; count of bases not matched to a gene: 3. Germline CDR1 is SGHVS and CDR2 is FNYEAQ. The CDR3, as DNA: TGTGCCAGCAGCTTAGGGGGACAGTTCTACGAGCAGTACTTC. Translation: CASSLGGQFYEQYF.

The CDR3 nucleotides read TGTGCCAGTAGACTAAGGACAGAGGGGGATGGCTACACCTTC. This codes for CASRLRTEGDGYTF. The chain uses TRBV19 and TRBJ1-2; D might be TRBD1 (6 bases). V was clipped by 6 bases and J by 6 bases, with 17 bases between them. This CDR3 is built from 14 residues. The germline V gene encodes CDR1 LNHDA and CDR2 SQIVND (reference sequence).

The chain carries TRBV9 and TRBJ2-7; 7 nucleotides match TRBD2. Per germline, CDR1 SGDLS and CDR2 YYNGEE. This CDR3 is 14 amino acids long. V lost 0 bases to trimming and J lost 5 bases; unmatched junction nucleotides: 5. In DNA form, the CDR3 reads TGTGCCAGCAGCGTAGGCGGGAGCCTCAACGAGCAGTACTTC. It encodes CASSVGGSLNEQYF.

At least ten counts were recorded for this clone. The chain links TRBV15 to TRBJ1-6, with TRBD1 as a possible D gene (5 bases). Trimming removed 0 bases from V and 13 bases from J, with 13 bases in between. The CDR3 is made up of 14 amino acids. Germline V CDR1 and CDR2: LNHNV, YYDKDF (reference sequence). In DNA, the CDR3 is TGTGCCACCAGCAGAGATTTCGGTGGGGCGCCCCTCCACTTT. This encodes CATSRDFGGAPLHF.

The chain links TRBV7-6 to TRBJ2-3; D may be TRBD2 (5 bases). Trimming removed 1 base at V and 4 bases at J, with 9 bases between. Germline CDR1 SGHVS, CDR2 FNYEAQ. The CDR3 has 14 amino acids. The CDR3 sequence: CASSLELGSDTQYF. The CDR3 bases are TGTGCCAGCAGCTTAGAACTAGGTTCAGATACGCAGTATTTT. Supplemented by reference TRBV7-6 and TRBJ2-3, the full variable domain reads GAGVSQSPRYKVTKRGQDVALRCDPISGHVSLYWYRQALGQGPEFLTYFNYEAQQDKSGLPNDRFSAERPEGSISTLTIQRTEQRDSAMYRCASSLELGSDTQYFGPGTRLTVL.

The V gene is TRBV5-1, the J gene TRBJ2-7; 8 bases fit TRBD2. The CDR3 is made up of 13 amino acids. The V and J ends lost 0 bases and 5 bases, in that order; junction bases with no gene match: 1. CDR1 and CDR2 (germline): SGHRS, YFSETQ. The CDR3 reads CASSLAGGDEQYF. CDR3 nucleotide sequence: TGCGCCAGCAGCTTGGCCGGGGGGGACGAGCAGTACTTC. The full variable domain, rest sourced from reference TRBV5-1 and TRBJ2-7, is KAGVTQTPRYLIKTRGQQVTLSCSPISGHRSVSWYQQTPGQGLQFLFEYFSETQRNKGNFPGRFSGRQFSNSRSEMNVSTLELGDSALYLCASSLAGGDEQYFGPGTRLTVT.

This clone was counted only a few times. The chain couples TRBV19 to TRBJ2-5; D is unresolved. Germline V CDR1 and CDR2: LNHDA, SQIVND (reference sequence). The CDR3 contains 13 residues. Trimming removed 7 bases from V and 7 bases from J, with 16 bases in between. DNA for the CDR3: TGTGCCAGTAAAGGTGACGGCCTTGGGACCCAGTACTTC. It encodes CASKGDGLGTQYF. Full variable domain (missing parts from reference TRBV19 and TRBJ2-5): DGGITQSPKYLFRKEGQNVTLSCEQNLNHDAMYWYRQDPGQGLRLIYYSQIVNDFQKGDIAEGYSVSREKKESFPLTVTSAQKNPTAFYLCASKGDGLGTQYFGPGTRLLVL.

The gene calls are TRBV11-2 and TRBJ2-1; maybe TRBD2 (5 bases). V was pared by 5 bases and J by 10 bases, with 24 bases between. This CDR3 comprises 16 residues. In germline, CDR1 is SGHAT, CDR2 FQNNGV. The CDR3 loop reads CASSQRAELGMKEQFF. CDR3 DNA sequence: TGTGCCAGCAGCCAGAGGGCGGAGCTGGGTATGAAGGAGCAGTTCTTC.

The CDR3 coding sequence is TGTGCCAGCAGCTTAGATTCCGGTTTCAATCAGCCCCAGCATTTT. Translated, it gives CASSLDSGFNQPQHF. The gene calls are TRBV7-8 and TRBJ1-5; D is undetermined. The V gene's germline CDR1 is SGHVS and CDR2 FQNEAQ. Deletions cut 1 base from V and 3 bases from J, with 10 bases between. CDR3 length: 15 amino acids. Drawing the rest from reference TRBV7-8 and TRBJ1-5, the complete variable domain is GAGVSQSPRYKVAKRGQDVALRCDPISGHVSLFWYQQALGQGPEFLTYFQNEAQLDKSGLPSDRFFAERPEGSVSTLKIQRTQQEDSAVYLCASSLDSGFNQPQHFGDGTRLSIL.

J is TRBJ1-1 and V is TRBV6-5, with 10 positions matching TRBD1. The ends lost 1 base at V and 2 bases at J; junction bases unmatched: 4. The CDR3 loop spans 16 amino acids. CDR1 is MNHEY, CDR2 SVGAGI, per germline. The CDR3, as DNA: TGTGCCAGCAGTTACTTATGGACAGGGGGAAACACTGAAGCTTTCTTT. Amino acid sequence: CASSYLWTGGNTEAFF.